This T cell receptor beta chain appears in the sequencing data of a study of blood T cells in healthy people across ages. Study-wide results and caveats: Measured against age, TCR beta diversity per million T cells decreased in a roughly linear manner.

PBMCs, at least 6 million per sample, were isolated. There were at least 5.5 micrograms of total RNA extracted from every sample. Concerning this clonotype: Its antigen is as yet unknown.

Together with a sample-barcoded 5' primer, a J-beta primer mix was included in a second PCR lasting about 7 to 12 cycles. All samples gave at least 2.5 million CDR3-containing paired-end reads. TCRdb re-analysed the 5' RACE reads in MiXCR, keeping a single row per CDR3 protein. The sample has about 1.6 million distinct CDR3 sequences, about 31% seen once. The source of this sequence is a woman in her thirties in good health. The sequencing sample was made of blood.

CDR3 DNA: TGCAGTGCTAGAGATATGCTCGGCTCCGCGTACGAGCAGTACTTC. This sequence encodes CSARDMLGSAYEQYF. V usage is TRBV20-1 and J usage is TRBJ2-7; no clear D gene. V lost 0 bases to trimming and J lost 4 bases, with 16 bases between them. The germline V gene encodes CDR1 DFQATT and CDR2 SNEGSKA (reference sequence). The length of the CDR3 is 15 residues.